This TCR beta chain is from a study of blood T cell repertoires in COVID-19. At the level of the study: The study drew acute and convalescent COVID-19 samples from the United States, Italy and Spain.

In the original processing: Estimates of nucleated cell counts were drawn from the amplification of reference gene primers. Profiled with immunoSEQ multiplex PCR; TCRdb holds only in-frame clones, not every one. From that table come the V and J calls and clone size; the DNA was used to work out D and trimming. The table includes roughly 380,000 clones, around 87% detected once. Germline V CDR1 and CDR2: MNHEY, SMNVEV (reference sequence). This CDR3 is 12 amino acids long. V was shortened by 6 bases and J by 7 bases, with 9 bases between the two germline ends. Clinical history as reported by participants underpinned cohort assignment. Each recovered donor of Cohort 3 presented with two negative PCRs, clearance, or symptom resolution.

The sequence was collected from a man aged 25 to 45 who had recovered from COVID-19. The chain couples TRBV27 to TRBJ2-2; no definite D call. The sequenced sample consisted of PBMCs or T cells enriched from blood (not recorded which). The CDR3 DNA follows: TGTGCCAGCAGGTCCCAGTACGGGGAGCTGTTTTTT. Its protein is CASRSQYGELFF.